This T cell receptor (beta chain) emerged from a study of early T cells in non-severe SARS-CoV-2 infection. This clonotype is labeled as medium-sized. TCRdb recomputed calls from the 5' RACE reads with MiXCR, one row per CDR3 protein. The table shows around 77,000 distinct CDR3 sequences, with around 12% occurring only once. The sample consisted of whole blood, taken at baseline. This TCR derives from an adult who was a healthcare worker with PCR-confirmed SARS-CoV-2 infection or an uninfected control (not recorded which). The donor label of this sample is uncertain.

Written as DNA, the CDR3 is TGCAGTGCTAGAGATGGGACTATGGGGCCAAACTATGGCTACACCTTC. As protein: CSARDGTMGPNYGYTF. This sequence joins TRBV20-1 and TRBJ1-2; possibly TRBD1 for D (5 bases). Germline lookup yields CDR1 DFQATT and CDR2 SNEGSKA (reference sequence). The germline V and J ends were trimmed by 0 bases and 2 bases, with 16 bases remaining between them. The CDR3 has 16 amino acids.